This T cell receptor beta chain was documented in a study of blood T cell repertoires in COVID-19. For the study at large: Acute and convalescent COVID-19 samples came from the United States, Italy and Spain.

Measured with immunoSEQ multiplex PCR; TCRdb has only the in-frame clones, and not every one. The table lists about 120,000 clones, around 80% of them singletons. The CDR3 runs 13 residues. Germline V gene data show CDR1 as MNHEY and CDR2 as SMNVEV (reference sequence). V dropped 3 bases and J dropped 8 bases, with 13 bases sitting between them. This receptor was obtained from a man aged 60 to 75 with active or convalescent COVID-19. The sequencing input was peripheral blood. The V gene is TRBV27, the J gene TRBJ1-2, with D possibly TRBD1 on 6 matching bases. The CDR3 loop is CASSFRGAGGYTF. Written as DNA, the CDR3 is TGTGCCAGCAGTTTTCGGGGGGCTGGCGGCTACACCTTC.